This record concerns one T cell receptor beta chain sequence. Its target is not known. One junction end disagrees with the germline gene, perhaps due to a read error. The sample, around 10 milliliters of peripheral blood, was drawn from each donor. Total RNA, at least 5 micrograms per sample, was extracted from PBMCs. The CDR3 consists of 13 residues. The data stem from a study of blood T cells in healthy people across ages. General study points: Unsorted PBMC material precluded a definitive naive versus antigen-experienced comparison.

A second PCR, run for about 7 to 11 cycles, used a sample-barcoded 5' primer plus a J-beta primer mix. Each cDNA molecule was tagged by a template-switch adaptor with 12 random nucleotides. From the 5' RACE reads, TCRdb called clonotypes with MiXCR, one entry per CDR3 protein. The table includes roughly 730,000 distinct CDR3 sequences, approximately 53% detected once. This TCR was sampled from a middle-aged man in good health. Source material: blood. The chain couples TRBV12-3 or TRBV12-4 to TRBJ2-3; D may correspond to TRBD1 or TRBD2 (5 bases each). CDR3 nucleotides: TGTGCCGGCAGTCACCGGGACCCAGATACGCAGTATTTT. It is translated as CAGSHRDPDTQYF.